This T cell receptor beta chain came from a study of OX40 agonist ivuxolimab in advanced cancers. Overall study context: Past anti-PD-1, anti-PD-L1 or anti-CTLA-4 therapy was accepted, and 30% to 50% had received some.

Study-wide results and caveats: Averaged across samples, CD8+ T cells carried more expanded clones than CD4+ did.

With respect to this clone: As yet, its antigen is unknown.

The ends lost 3 bases at V and 0 bases at J; junction bases unmatched: 5. The CDR3 runs to 17 residues. Germline values: CDR1 KGHSH, CDR2 LQKENI. Method: immunoSEQ multiplex PCR; TCRdb's copy keeps in-frame clones and lacks some. The top ten clones hold roughly 2% of a sample with 74,000 or so clones, roughly 81% of them seen once. The chain is built from TRBV18 and TRBJ2-1; 10 bases match TRBD2. This receptor was identified in an adult with an advanced solid tumor such as melanoma, head and neck, liver or kidney cancer. The sequences come from CD4+ or CD8+ T cells sorted from blood, collected in a trial of the OX40 agonist ivuxolimab. The CDR3: CASSPKRGGSSYNEQFF. CDR3 nucleotides: TGTGCCAGCTCACCCAAGCGGGGGGGTAGCTCCTACAATGAGCAGTTCTTC.